This record looks at one TCR beta chain sequence and its context. Sequenced by immunoSEQ multiplex PCR; TCRdb stores in-frame clones only, minus some. The sample includes just under 350,000 clones, under 95% of them seen just once. The sample is drawn from a study of blood T cell repertoires in COVID-19. Study summary: Donors in the United States, Italy and Spain gave samples during acute or convalescent COVID-19. Sources were T cells, B-cell-depleted T cells, or PBMCs; the material itself was cDNA or gDNA.

This CDR3 comprises 14 residues. Trimming cost V 2 bases and J 1 base, with 7 bases left between them. Per germline, CDR1 SGHNT and CDR2 YENEEA. The specimen sequenced was peripheral blood. This clonotype originated in a woman between 18 and 30 years old who had recovered from COVID-19. The gene calls are TRBV11-3 and TRBJ2-3; D is possibly TRBD2 (5 bases). CDR3 protein: CASSLYGGTDTQYF. CDR3 nucleotide sequence: TGTGCCAGCAGCTTATACGGGGGCACAGATACGCAGTATTTT.